The T cell receptor (beta chain) described here comes from a study of blood T cell repertoires in COVID-19. The assay was immunoSEQ multiplex PCR, and TCRdb's table has in-frame clones only and misses some. The sample yields some 300,000 clones, 90% seen once. The trim removed 4 bases at V and 3 bases at J, leaving 8 bases unmatched. The CDR3 extends over 16 amino acids. The germline gives CDR1 MNHNS, CDR2 SASEGT. Cohort assignment relied on participant-reported clinical history. The origin of this receptor is a woman younger than 35 with acute COVID-19. Sequenced sample: PBMCs or T cells enriched from blood (not recorded which). The gene calls are TRBV6-1 and TRBJ2-3; the match to TRBD2 covers 9 bases. CDR3: CASSVFAGGPTDTQYF. The CDR3 DNA sequence: TGTGCCAGCAGTGTATTCGCGGGAGGGCCGACAGATACGCAGTATTTT.